This T cell receptor (beta chain) was found in a study of OX40 agonist ivuxolimab in advanced cancers. This clone has just one count. This CDR3 is built from 20 residues. Losses at the gene ends were 6 bases for V and 0 bases for J; bases not matched to a gene: 17. Germline loops: CDR1 LNHDA, CDR2 SQIVND (reference sequence). Produced via immunoSEQ multiplex PCR; TCRdb's table is partial and in-frame only. The sample holds 60,000 to 75,000 clones; roughly 93% are singletons and the top ten take roughly a fifth. The clonotype originates from an adult with an advanced solid tumor such as melanoma, head and neck, liver or kidney cancer. The J gene is TRBJ2-1, the V gene TRBV19, with 10 bases aligning to TRBD1. This specimen consisted of CD4+ or CD8+ T cells sorted from blood, obtained in a trial of the OX40 agonist ivuxolimab. CDR3 protein: CASRGPGQGTPSVSYNEQFF. The CDR3 bases are TGTGCCAGTAGGGGCCCGGGACAGGGGACCCCCTCGGTCTCCTACAATGAGCAGTTCTTC.